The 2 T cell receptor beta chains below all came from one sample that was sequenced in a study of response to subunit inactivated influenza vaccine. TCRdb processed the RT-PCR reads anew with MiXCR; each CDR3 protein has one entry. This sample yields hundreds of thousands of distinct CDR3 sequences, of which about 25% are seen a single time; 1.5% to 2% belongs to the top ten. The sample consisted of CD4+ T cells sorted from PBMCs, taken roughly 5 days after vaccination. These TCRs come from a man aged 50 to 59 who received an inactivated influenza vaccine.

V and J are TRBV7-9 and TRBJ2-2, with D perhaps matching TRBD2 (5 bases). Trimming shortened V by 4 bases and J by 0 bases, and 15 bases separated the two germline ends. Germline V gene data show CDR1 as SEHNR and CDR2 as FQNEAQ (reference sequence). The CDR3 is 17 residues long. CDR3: CASSWKGGATNTGELFF. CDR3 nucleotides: TGTGCCAGCAGCTGGAAAGGAGGTGCCACGAACACCGGGGAGCTGTTTTTT.

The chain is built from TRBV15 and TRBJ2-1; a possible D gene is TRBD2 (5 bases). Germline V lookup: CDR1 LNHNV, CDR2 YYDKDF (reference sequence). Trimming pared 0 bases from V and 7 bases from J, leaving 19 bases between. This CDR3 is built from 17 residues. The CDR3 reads CATSREQLVVVGNEQFF. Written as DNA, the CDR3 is TGTGCCACCAGCAGAGAACAACTAGTCGTTGTTGGTAATGAGCAGTTCTTC.